The source of this T cell receptor beta chain is a study of cytomegalovirus exposure and HLA in healthy donors. General study points: TRBV6-2, TRBV6-3 and some other V segments were unresolvable in 87-base-pair reads. A reported reduction in N-insertions relative to the roughly 640-donor mean was seen in an Asian-associated ancestry cluster in a later analysis.

Remarks on this clone: Its antigen is unknown.

It was with 60 Vbeta and 13 Jbeta primers that the PCR ran. Using immunoSEQ multiplex PCR, the repertoire was profiled, and TCRdb retains in-frame clones only, with some absent. Of about 94,000 clones in the sample, roughly three quarters are singletons; the top ten hold around 3.8%. V was cut by 0 bases and J by 2 bases, with 11 bases left in between. In germline, CDR1 is ENHRY, CDR2 SYGVKD. The length of the CDR3 is 15 residues. The specimen sequenced was PBMCs. V usage is TRBV10-3 and J usage is TRBJ2-7; possibly TRBD1 for D (5 bases). The TCR originated in a woman aged 40-49 years in good health and CMV-seronegative. The CDR3 loop reads CAISESGQGAYEQYF. In DNA form, the CDR3 reads TGTGCCATCAGTGAGTCGGGGCAGGGTGCCTACGAGCAGTACTTC.